This T cell receptor (beta chain) was recorded in a study of CD8 T cells in Susac syndrome. Trimming pared 0 bases from V and 4 bases from J, leaving 12 bases between. Germline CDR1 is LGHNA and CDR2 is YNFKEQ. The CDR3 has 15 residues. cDNA came from about 0.5 to 1 ug RNA primed by random hexamers. TCRdb independently ran MiXCR on the immunoSEQ multiplex PCR reads; one entry per CDR3 protein. The data show around 170,000 distinct CDR3 sequences, with 85% to 95% seen just once and roughly 0.12% held by the top ten. The chain employs TRBV4-2 and TRBJ1-1; D gene ambiguous. The sample consisted of CD4+ T cells from PBMCs. The receptor comes from a human donor with Susac syndrome. DNA for the CDR3: TGTGCCAGCAGCCAAGATGATGTGGACGGCACTGAAGCTTTCTTT. Protein: CASSQDDVDGTEAFF.